Listed below are T cell receptor beta chains from one sample, sequenced in a study of T-cell memory formation after mild COVID-19. TCRdb reprocessed the 5' RACE reads via MiXCR and lists one record per CDR3 protein. The sample consists of around 90,000 distinct CDR3 sequences, 13% of them appearing once. Sequenced material: PBMCs or a T cell subset sorted from them (not recorded which). Receptor source: an adult woman who had mild COVID-19 (a few samples of this study predate the infection). Cell type and time point are not known. CDR3s include the opening cysteine and the closing phenylalanine or tryptophan. Each record gives: V gene, D gene, J gene, clone size, CDR3 protein, CDR3 DNA. A D gene is named only where the DNA matches it firmly. The size entry is marked missing in some rows and otherwise reads once, few, many or a size class.

V: TRBV5-5
D: -
J: TRBJ2-7
size: -
CDR3: CASSFTAYEQYF
DNA: TGTGCCAGCAGCTTTACGGCCTACGAGCAGTACTTC

V: TRBV7-3
D: -
J: TRBJ2-5
size: -
CDR3: CASSLTSSPKAGETQYF
DNA: TGTGCCAGCAGCTTAACTTCCTCCCCGAAGGCAGGAGAGACCCAGTACTTC

V: TRBV20-1
D: -
J: TRBJ1-2
size: few
CDR3: CSAASDKDGYTF
DNA: TGCAGTGCAGCGAGTGATAAGGATGGCTACACCTTC

V: TRBV12-3/TRBV12-4
D: -
J: TRBJ1-5
size: few
CDR3: CASGQSNQPQHF
DNA: TGTGCCAGCGGCCAGAGCAATCAGCCCCAGCATTTT

V: TRBV29-1
D: -
J: TRBJ2-7
size: -
CDR3: CSVERLDSYEQYF
DNA: TGCAGCGTTGAACGTCTAGATAGCTACGAGCAGTACTTC

V: TRBV20-1
D: TRBD2
J: TRBJ2-1
size: few
CDR3: CSARDLRGGRSLSYNEQFF
DNA: TGCAGTGCTAGAGACCTACGGGGGGGCCGGAGTTTGTCCTACAATGAGCAGTTCTTC

V: TRBV5-1
D: -
J: TRBJ2-7
size: few
CDR3: CASSLIGVNEQYF
DNA: TGCGCCAGCAGCTTAATTGGGGTAAACGAGCAGTACTTC

V: TRBV5-6
D: -
J: TRBJ1-1
size: few
CDR3: CASSYPSRNTEAFF
DNA: TGTGCCAGCAGCTATCCATCTCGGAACACTGAAGCTTTCTTT

V: TRBV12-3/TRBV12-4
D: -
J: TRBJ1-5
size: few
CDR3: CASNPTPNQPQHF
DNA: TGTGCCAGCAACCCGACCCCGAATCAGCCCCAGCATTTT

V: TRBV4-1
D: TRBD2
J: TRBJ2-1
size: few
CDR3: CASSQDFLGSGVYNEQFF
DNA: TGCGCCAGCAGCCAAGATTTCCTCGGTAGCGGGGTCTACAATGAGCAGTTCTTC

V: TRBV2
D: -
J: TRBJ1-5
size: few
CDR3: CASSEEPGPNQPQHF
DNA: TGTGCCAGCAGTGAAGAGCCAGGGCCCAATCAGCCCCAGCATTTT

V: TRBV5-1
D: -
J: TRBJ2-1
size: few
CDR3: CASSSGLDPWEQFF
DNA: TGCGCCAGCAGCTCGGGACTGGACCCGTGGGAGCAGTTCTTC

V: TRBV14
D: -
J: TRBJ1-1
size: -
CDR3: CASSQDCGAPTEAFF
DNA: TGTGCCAGCAGCCAAGATTGTGGGGCCCCCACTGAAGCTTTCTTT

V: TRBV20-1
D: -
J: TRBJ2-5
size: -
CDR3: CSARRASDGTAQYF
DNA: TGCAGTGCTAGGAGGGCTAGTGACGGGACGGCCCAGTACTTC

V: TRBV5-1
D: -
J: TRBJ1-1
size: once
CDR3: CASSLNSLEAFF
DNA: TGCGCCAGCAGCTTGAACAGCTTAGAAGCTTTCTTT

V: TRBV5-5
D: -
J: TRBJ2-7
size: -
CDR3: CAGSLANPYEQYF
DNA: TGTGCCGGCAGCTTGGCCAACCCCTACGAGCAGTACTTC

V: TRBV7-9
D: -
J: TRBJ2-1
size: few
CDR3: CASSPTGTRGGEQFF
DNA: TGTGCCAGCAGCCCAACCGGGACCCGTGGGGGGGAGCAGTTCTTC

V: TRBV2
D: TRBD1
J: TRBJ1-1
size: -
CDR3: CASSGGTDNTEAFF
DNA: TGTGCCAGCAGTGGGGGGACAGACAACACTGAAGCTTTCTTT

V: TRBV18
D: -
J: TRBJ2-1
size: few
CDR3: CASSPQGGSYNEQFF
DNA: TGTGCCAGCTCACCCCAGGGGGGCTCCTACAATGAGCAGTTCTTC

V: TRBV12-3/TRBV12-4
D: TRBD1
J: TRBJ2-5
size: few
CDR3: CASGRQGAGETQYF
DNA: TGTGCCAGCGGTCGACAGGGGGCAGGGGAGACCCAGTACTTC

V: TRBV9
D: -
J: TRBJ2-2
size: -
CDR3: CASSDQEMGSNTGELFF
DNA: TGTGCCAGCAGCGACCAAGAGATGGGCTCGAACACCGGGGAGCTGTTTTTT

V: TRBV9
D: -
J: TRBJ1-1
size: few
CDR3: CASSVDGTPGDTEAFF
DNA: TGTGCCAGCAGCGTAGATGGGACCCCAGGAGACACTGAAGCTTTCTTT

V: TRBV12-3/TRBV12-4
D: -
J: TRBJ2-1
size: few
CDR3: CASSFQRVLSYNEQFF
DNA: TGTGCCAGCAGTTTCCAGCGGGTCCTATCCTACAATGAGCAGTTCTTC

V: TRBV20-1
D: TRBD1
J: TRBJ2-1
size: few
CDR3: CSARDLQGVSNNEQFF
DNA: TGCAGTGCTAGAGATCTTCAGGGGGTCAGCAACAATGAGCAGTTCTTC

V: TRBV6-2/TRBV6-3
D: -
J: TRBJ2-1
size: -
CDR3: CASSYGGTVEQFF
DNA: TGTGCCAGCAGTTACGGCGGGACGGTTGAGCAGTTCTTC

V: TRBV28
D: -
J: TRBJ1-3
size: few
CDR3: CASSSPLGREDTIYF
DNA: TGTGCCAGCAGTTCACCCCTCGGCAGGGAGGACACCATATATTTT

V: TRBV25-1
D: -
J: TRBJ2-7
size: -
CDR3: CASGFPHEQYF
DNA: TGTGCCAGCGGTTTCCCCCACGAGCAGTACTTC

V: TRBV4-2
D: -
J: TRBJ2-2
size: few
CDR3: CASSQEPGLSYSNTGELFF
DNA: TGTGCCAGCAGCCAAGAACCGGGACTTTCTTACTCGAACACCGGGGAGCTGTTTTTT

V: TRBV7-9
D: -
J: TRBJ1-1
size: once
CDR3: CASSQPDRPTEAFF
DNA: TGTGCCAGCAGCCAGCCCGACAGGCCTACTGAAGCTTTCTTT

V: TRBV20-1
D: -
J: TRBJ2-7
size: -
CDR3: CSARDSRGQPSYEQYF
DNA: TGCAGTGCTAGAGATAGCCGGGGCCAGCCCTCCTACGAGCAGTACTTC

V: TRBV7-3
D: TRBD2
J: TRBJ2-3
size: few
CDR3: CASSLGGRGTDTQYF
DNA: TGTGCCAGCAGCTTGGGCGGGAGGGGTACAGATACGCAGTATTTT

V: TRBV12-3/TRBV12-4
D: -
J: TRBJ2-1
size: -
CDR3: CASNVIGGGRTYNEQFF
DNA: TGTGCCAGCAACGTCATAGGGGGAGGTAGGACCTACAATGAGCAGTTCTTC

V: TRBV5-4
D: -
J: TRBJ2-7
size: few
CDR3: CASSLEKSRYEQYF
DNA: TGTGCCAGCAGCTTGGAAAAGTCACGGTACGAGCAGTACTTC

V: TRBV5-1
D: -
J: TRBJ2-1
size: many
CDR3: CASSVLPRLDNEQFF
DNA: TGCGCCAGCAGTGTTCTTCCCCGCCTCGACAATGAGCAGTTCTTC

V: TRBV27
D: -
J: TRBJ2-2
size: many
CDR3: CASSLQGTGELFF
DNA: TGTGCCAGCAGCCTACAGGGTACCGGGGAGCTGTTTTTT

V: TRBV7-7
D: -
J: TRBJ2-7
size: many
CDR3: CASSLYQGPYEQYF
DNA: TGTGCTAGCAGCTTATATCAGGGTCCCTACGAGCAGTACTTC

V: TRBV10-3
D: -
J: TRBJ1-1
size: few
CDR3: CAISRQSGANTEAFF
DNA: TGTGCCATCAGTAGACAGTCGGGGGCAAACACTGAAGCTTTCTTT

V: TRBV5-1
D: -
J: TRBJ2-1
size: -
CDR3: CASSLEGNNEQFF
DNA: TGCGCCAGCAGCTTGGAGGGGAACAATGAGCAGTTCTTC

V: TRBV7-9
D: TRBD1
J: TRBJ2-6
size: -
CDR3: CASSVTGSDSGANVLTF
DNA: TGTGCCAGCAGCGTGACAGGGTCGGACTCTGGGGCCAACGTCCTGACTTTC

V: TRBV5-1
D: TRBD1
J: TRBJ2-2
size: few
CDR3: CASSHGTGTGELFF
DNA: TGCGCCAGCAGCCACGGGACAGGGACCGGGGAGCTGTTTTTT

V: TRBV7-9
D: TRBD2
J: TRBJ2-7
size: -
CDR3: CASSPLAGQTYEQYF
DNA: TGTGCCAGCAGCCCCCTAGCGGGCCAGACCTACGAGCAGTACTTC

V: TRBV5-1
D: TRBD1
J: TRBJ1-1
size: many
CDR3: CASSLGQGGTEAFF
DNA: TGCGCCAGCAGCCTCGGACAGGGGGGCACTGAAGCTTTCTTT

V: TRBV7-2
D: TRBD2
J: TRBJ2-7
size: few
CDR3: CASSSGLAGVNEQYF
DNA: TGTGCCAGCAGCTCAGGACTAGCGGGAGTTAACGAGCAGTACTTC

V: TRBV29-1
D: TRBD1
J: TRBJ2-7
size: few
CDR3: CSASGQGAYEQYF
DNA: TGCAGCGCGTCGGGACAGGGGGCTTACGAGCAGTACTTC

V: TRBV6-1
D: -
J: TRBJ2-5
size: medium-sized
CDR3: CASSEGWETQYF
DNA: TGTGCCAGCAGTGAAGGATGGGAGACCCAGTACTTC

V: TRBV2
D: -
J: TRBJ2-7
size: few
CDR3: CASSAGPLSSYEQYF
DNA: TGTGCCAGCAGTGCGGGGCCCCTCAGCTCCTACGAGCAGTACTTC

V: TRBV4-1
D: -
J: TRBJ1-1
size: few
CDR3: CASSQGSEAFF
DNA: TGCGCCAGCAGCCAGGGGTCTGAAGCTTTCTTT

V: TRBV2
D: TRBD2
J: TRBJ2-5
size: few
CDR3: CASSETTSWFQETQYF
DNA: TGTGCCAGCAGTGAGACGACTAGCTGGTTTCAAGAGACCCAGTACTTC

V: TRBV7-9
D: TRBD2
J: TRBJ2-1
size: -
CDR3: CASSPRLAGVVYEQFF
DNA: TGTGCCAGCAGCCCGCGCCTAGCGGGAGTGGTCTATGAGCAGTTCTTC

V: TRBV7-6
D: TRBD2
J: TRBJ2-7
size: few
CDR3: CASSAGTSGYEQYF
DNA: TGTGCCAGCAGCGCCGGGACTAGCGGGTACGAGCAGTACTTC

V: TRBV7-8
D: TRBD2
J: TRBJ2-1
size: -
CDR3: CASSLGPGLAAYNEQFF
DNA: TGTGCCAGCAGCTTAGGACCCGGACTAGCGGCCTACAATGAGCAGTTCTTC

V: TRBV2
D: -
J: TRBJ2-7
size: -
CDR3: CASSDTNYEQYF
DNA: TGTGCCAGCAGTGACACTAACTACGAGCAGTACTTC

V: TRBV19
D: TRBD1
J: TRBJ1-2
size: -
CDR3: CASSRTGGWYYGYTF
DNA: TGTGCCAGTAGTCGGACAGGGGGCTGGTACTATGGCTACACCTTC

V: TRBV4-1
D: -
J: TRBJ2-7
size: -
CDR3: CASSKIGSSSYEQYF
DNA: TGCGCCAGCAGCAAGATTGGGTCTAGCTCCTACGAGCAGTACTTC

V: TRBV27
D: -
J: TRBJ1-1
size: few
CDR3: CASSLSGGGNTEAFF
DNA: TGTGCCAGCAGTTTATCTGGAGGGGGGAACACTGAAGCTTTCTTT

V: TRBV13
D: TRBD1
J: TRBJ1-2
size: few
CDR3: CASTLGDRGRDGYTF
DNA: TGTGCCAGCACCTTAGGGGACAGGGGGCGAGATGGCTACACCTTC

V: TRBV6-5
D: -
J: TRBJ2-2
size: -
CDR3: CASSYWSGTGELFF
DNA: TGTGCCAGCAGTTACTGGTCGGGAACCGGGGAGCTGTTTTTT

V: TRBV7-2
D: TRBD1
J: TRBJ2-2
size: few
CDR3: CASSPPDRVNTGELFF
DNA: TGTGCCAGCAGCCCTCCGGACAGGGTGAACACCGGGGAGCTGTTTTTT

V: TRBV6-6
D: TRBD2
J: TRBJ2-3
size: -
CDR3: CASSYPSESPFGAGGGDTQYF
DNA: TGTGCCAGCAGTTACCCCTCTGAGTCCCCCTTTGGAGCGGGGGGAGGAGATACGCAGTATTTT